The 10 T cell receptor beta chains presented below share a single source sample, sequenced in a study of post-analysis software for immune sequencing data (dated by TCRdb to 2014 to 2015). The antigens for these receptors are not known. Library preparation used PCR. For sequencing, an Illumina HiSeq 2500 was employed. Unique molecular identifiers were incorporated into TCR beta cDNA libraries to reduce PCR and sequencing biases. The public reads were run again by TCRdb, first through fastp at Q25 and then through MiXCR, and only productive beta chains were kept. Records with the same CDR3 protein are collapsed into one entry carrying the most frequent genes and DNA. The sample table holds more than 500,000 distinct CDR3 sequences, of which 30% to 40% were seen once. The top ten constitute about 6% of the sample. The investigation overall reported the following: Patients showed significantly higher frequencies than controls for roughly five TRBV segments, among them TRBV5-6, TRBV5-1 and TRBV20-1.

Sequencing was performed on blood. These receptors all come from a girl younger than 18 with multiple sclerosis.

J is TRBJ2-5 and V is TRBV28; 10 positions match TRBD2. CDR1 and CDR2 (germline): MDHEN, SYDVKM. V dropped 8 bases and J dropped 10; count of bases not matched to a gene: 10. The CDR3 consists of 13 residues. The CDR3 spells CASLAGAQGSQYF. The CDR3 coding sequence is TGTGCCAGCCTAGCGGGGGCTCAGGGTAGCCAGTACTTC.

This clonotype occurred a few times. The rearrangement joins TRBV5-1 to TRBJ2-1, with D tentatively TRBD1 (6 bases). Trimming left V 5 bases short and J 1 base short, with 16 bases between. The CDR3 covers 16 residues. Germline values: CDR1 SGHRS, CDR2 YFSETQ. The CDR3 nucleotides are TGCGCCAGCAGACTGGGATCAGGGGATTCCTACAATGAGCAGTTCTTC. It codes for CASRLGSGDSYNEQFF.

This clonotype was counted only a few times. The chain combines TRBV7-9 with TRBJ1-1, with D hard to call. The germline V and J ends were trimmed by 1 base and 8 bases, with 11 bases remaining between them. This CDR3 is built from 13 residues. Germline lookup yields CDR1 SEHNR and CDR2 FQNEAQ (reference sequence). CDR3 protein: CASSLGTDGEAFF. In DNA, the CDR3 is TGTGCCAGCAGCTTAGGGACGGACGGAGAAGCTTTCTTT. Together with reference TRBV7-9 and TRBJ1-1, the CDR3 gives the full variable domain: DTGVSQNPRHKITKRGQNVTFRCDPISEHNRLYWYRQTLGQGPEFLTYFQNEAQLEKSRLLSDRFSAERPKGSFSTLEIQRTEQGDSAMYLCASSLGTDGEAFFGQGTRLTVV.

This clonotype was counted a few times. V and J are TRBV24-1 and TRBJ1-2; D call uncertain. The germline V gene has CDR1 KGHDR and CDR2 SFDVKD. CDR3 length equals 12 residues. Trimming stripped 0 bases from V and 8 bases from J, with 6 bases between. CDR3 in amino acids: CATSDLDGGYTF. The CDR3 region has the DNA TGTGCCACCAGTGATTTGGACGGGGGCTACACCTTC.

The DNA for the CDR3 is TGTGCCAGCAGTTACTCGAGTAGCGGAGGACAAGAGACCCAGTACTTC. Translated: CASSYSSSGGQETQYF. This chain connects TRBV6-5 to TRBJ2-5; the D gene is possibly TRBD2 (6 bases). This CDR3 is 16 amino acids long. Germline V lookup: CDR1 MNHEY, CDR2 SVGAGI. Trimming shortened V by 0 bases and J by 2 bases, and 13 bases separated the two germline ends.

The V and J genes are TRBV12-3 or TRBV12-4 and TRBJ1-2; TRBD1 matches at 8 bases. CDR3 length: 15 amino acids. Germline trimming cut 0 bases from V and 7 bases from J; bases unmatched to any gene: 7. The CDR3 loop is CASSLAGQGGAGYTF. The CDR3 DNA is TGTGCCAGCAGTTTAGCCGGACAGGGAGGGGCTGGCTACACCTTC.

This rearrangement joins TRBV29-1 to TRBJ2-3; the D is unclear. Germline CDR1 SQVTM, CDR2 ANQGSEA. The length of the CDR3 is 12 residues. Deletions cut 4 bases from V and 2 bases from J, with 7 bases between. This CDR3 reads CSVGGNTDTQYF. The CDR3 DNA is TGCAGCGTTGGGGGTAACACAGATACGCAGTATTTT.

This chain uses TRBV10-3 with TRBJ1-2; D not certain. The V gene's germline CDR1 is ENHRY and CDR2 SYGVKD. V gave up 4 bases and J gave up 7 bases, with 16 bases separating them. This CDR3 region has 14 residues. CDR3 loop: CAISAPRLLGGYTF. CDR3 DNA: TGTGCCATCAGTGCGCCCAGGCTTTTAGGTGGCTACACCTTC.

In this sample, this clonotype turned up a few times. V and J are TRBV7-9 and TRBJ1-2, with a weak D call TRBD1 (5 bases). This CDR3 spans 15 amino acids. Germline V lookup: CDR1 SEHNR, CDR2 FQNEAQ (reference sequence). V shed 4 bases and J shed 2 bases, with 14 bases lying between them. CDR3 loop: CASSSPGPPNYGYTF. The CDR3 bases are TGTGCCAGCAGCTCTCCGGGACCGCCAAACTATGGCTACACCTTC.

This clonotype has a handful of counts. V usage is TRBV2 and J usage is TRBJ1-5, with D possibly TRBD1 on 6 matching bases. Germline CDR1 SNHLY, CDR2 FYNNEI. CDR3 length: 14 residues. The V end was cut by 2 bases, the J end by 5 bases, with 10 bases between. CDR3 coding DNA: TGTGCCAGCAGTGAATGGACAGCAGATCAGCCCCAGCATTTT. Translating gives CASSEWTADQPQHF.